These T cell receptor beta chains were read from a single sample in a study of blood T cell repertoires in COVID-19. The data were produced by immunoSEQ multiplex PCR, yet TCRdb's version contains in-frame clones alone and is incomplete. This table has about 99,000 clones, 87% appearing once. Sequences were obtained from peripheral blood. The source of these receptors is a man aged 45-60 years in a cohort sampled during active COVID-19. The CDR3 runs from the conserved cysteine through the conserved F or W. The D gene is left open where the match is weak. Expanded clones get a size class; other rows say once, few or many, or leave the size out.

cdr3_nt cdr3_aa j_call d_call clone_size v_call
TGTGCTAGTGGTTTGTATCCGGGGGTTGGCACTGAAGCTTTCTTT CASGLYPGVGTEAFF TRBJ1-1 NA NA TRBV12-5
TGTGCCAGCAGCTTAGAACAGGGCCCACCCGGGGAGCTGTTTTTT CASSLEQGPPGELFF TRBJ2-2 NA NA TRBV7-9
TGTGCCAGCAGTTGGGCTAGCGGGGGGGGTCAAGAGACCCAGTACTTC CASSWASGGGQETQYF TRBJ2-5 TRBD2 NA TRBV6-6
TGTGCCAGCAGTTTACTTGTAGGGGCACCCTATGGCTACACCTTC CASSLLVGAPYGYTF TRBJ1-2 NA NA TRBV28
TGTGCCAGCAGCTTGGTGATGCGGGCGAACACCGGGGAGCTGTTTTTT CASSLVMRANTGELFF TRBJ2-2 NA NA TRBV5-6
TGTGCCAGAGCACTGATTAAAGTGAATGGCTACACCTTC CARALIKVNGYTF TRBJ1-2 NA NA TRBV5-6
TGTGCCAGCAGCTTAGCTTTTCTAGAGCAGTTCTTC CASSLAFLEQFF TRBJ2-1 NA few TRBV7-9
TGTGCCAGCAGGTCCCCAGGGTCGAACTATGGCTACACCTTC CASRSPGSNYGYTF TRBJ1-2 NA NA TRBV6-5
TGTGCCAGCAGCTTCAGGGAAATCTCCTACGAGCAGTACTTC CASSFREISYEQYF TRBJ2-7 NA few TRBV13
TGTGCCAGCAGGCGACAGGGTCGCTCCTATAATTCACCCCTCCACTTT CASRRQGRSYNSPLHF TRBJ1-6 TRBD1 NA TRBV2
TGTGCCAGCAGAGCCCCGGGGTCTGGCAATCAGCCCCAGCATTTT CASRAPGSGNQPQHF TRBJ1-5 NA NA TRBV2